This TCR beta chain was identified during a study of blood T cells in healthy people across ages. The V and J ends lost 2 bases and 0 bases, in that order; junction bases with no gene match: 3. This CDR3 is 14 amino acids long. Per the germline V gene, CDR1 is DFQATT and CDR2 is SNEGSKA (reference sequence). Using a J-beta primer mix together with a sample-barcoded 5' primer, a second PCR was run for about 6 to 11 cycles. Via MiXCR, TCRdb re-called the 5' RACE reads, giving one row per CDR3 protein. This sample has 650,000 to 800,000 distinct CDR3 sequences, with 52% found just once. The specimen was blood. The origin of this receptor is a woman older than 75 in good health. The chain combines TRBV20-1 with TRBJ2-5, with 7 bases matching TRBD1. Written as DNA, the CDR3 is TGCAGTGCTAGACACGGGACAGACCAAGAGACCCAGTACTTC. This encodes CSARHGTDQETQYF.